This T cell receptor (beta chain) was documented in a study of OX40 agonist ivuxolimab in advanced cancers. Overall study context: The treatment was a fully human IgG2 OX40 agonist, ivuxolimab. Those treated in dose escalation had hepatocellular carcinoma, melanoma, renal cell cancer or head and neck cancer.

A word on this clone: What it recognizes is unknown.

Overall study results and limits: CD8+ T cells averaged more expanded clones than CD4+.

Sequencing was performed with immunoSEQ multiplex PCR; in TCRdb, only in-frame clones are kept and a portion is missing. This table holds some 110,000 clones, roughly 90% found once. The CDR3 totals 19 residues. V dropped 7 bases and J dropped 5 bases, with 32 bases sitting between them. CDR1 and CDR2 (germline): MDHEN, SYDVKM. Prior autoimmune disease or systemic immunosuppression barred patients. Sample: CD4+ or CD8+ T cells sorted from blood, taken in a trial of the OX40 agonist ivuxolimab. This chain joins TRBV28 and TRBJ2-5; D is possibly TRBD1 or TRBD2 (5 bases each). This receptor was obtained from an adult with an advanced solid tumor such as melanoma, head and neck, liver or kidney cancer. The CDR3 nucleotides read TGTGCCAGCACCGAAGGCCGGCAGGGAGTTGGTATGGATTTGGAGACCCAGTACTTC. This gives the protein CASTEGRQGVGMDLETQYF.